Listed below are T cell receptor beta chains from one sample, sequenced in a study of identical twins. TCRdb itself ran the 5' RACE reads through MiXCR, one entry per CDR3 protein. This table holds just over 450,000 distinct CDR3 sequences, 14% found once. The same sample was also studied in work on yellow fever vaccine responses in identical twins.

Material for sequencing was CD4+ T cells sorted from blood. These receptor sequences come from a woman aged 18 to 35 in good health. Each CDR3 is given with its conserved first and last residue. The D gene is left open where the match is weak. For some rows the clone size is stated as once, few or many, or as a class when expanded; others skip it.

CDR3 protein | CDR3 DNA | J gene | V gene | D gene | clone size
CSARDGGYTDTQYF | TGCAGTGCTAGAGACGGGGGGTACACAGATACGCAGTATTTT | TRBJ2-3 | TRBV20-1 | TRBD2 | few
CASSPYQDVNEKLFF | TGTGCCAGCAGCCCATACCAGGACGTTAATGAAAAACTGTTTTTT | TRBJ1-4 | TRBV7-8 | . | few
CASSYPPGLAGENPDTQYF | TGTGCCAGCAGTTACCCCCCGGGACTAGCGGGAGAGAACCCAGATACGCAGTATTTT | TRBJ2-3 | TRBV6-5 | TRBD2 | few
CASSLWDSYGYTF | TGTGCCAGCAGCTTGTGGGACAGCTATGGCTACACCTTC | TRBJ1-2 | TRBV21-1 | . | few
CASSDRAPPRSGKSSYEQYF | TGCGCCAGCAGCGACAGGGCTCCACCAAGATCGGGGAAGAGCTCCTACGAGCAGTACTTC | TRBJ2-7 | TRBV5-1 | TRBD1 | few
CASDRDNSYEQYF | TGTGCCAGTGATAGGGACAACTCCTACGAGCAGTACTTC | TRBJ2-7 | TRBV2 | . | few
CASSGPEVSYEQYF | TGTGCCAGCAGCGGTCCCGAGGTATCCTACGAGCAGTACTTC | TRBJ2-7 | TRBV3-1 | . | .
CSARGGLAGGVDTQYF | TGCAGTGCTAGAGGCGGGCTAGCGGGAGGTGTGGATACGCAGTATTTT | TRBJ2-3 | TRBV20-1 | TRBD2 | few
CASSFQGSETQYF | TGTGCCAGCAGCTTTCAAGGGTCAGAGACCCAGTACTTC | TRBJ2-5 | TRBV7-9 | . | many
CSARDRTGAGEKLFF | TGCAGTGCTAGAGACCGGACAGGGGCGGGAGAAAAACTGTTTTTT | TRBJ1-4 | TRBV20-1 | TRBD1 | .
CASASATGVGNIQYF | TGCGCCAGCGCTTCCGCGACGGGGGTAGGAAACATTCAGTACTTC | TRBJ2-4 | TRBV5-1 | . | .
CSARLNYNERFF | TGCAGTGCTAGATTAAACTACAATGAGCGGTTCTTC | TRBJ2-1 | TRBV20-1 | . | .
CASSIAGGPSGGQYF | TGTGCCAGCAGTATAGCGGGAGGGCCCTCCGGGGGGCAGTACTTC | TRBJ2-7 | TRBV12-3/TRBV12-4 | TRBD2 | .
CSARSRTPSTDTQYF | TGCAGTGCTAGATCTAGAACGCCTAGCACAGATACGCAGTATTTT | TRBJ2-3 | TRBV20-1 | . | few
CASSLASGSNGHEQYF | TGTGCCAGCAGCTTAGCTAGCGGGAGTAATGGCCACGAGCAGTACTTC | TRBJ2-7 | TRBV7-2 | TRBD2 | few